The T cell receptor (beta chain) described here comes from a study of shared clonotypes between healthy human individuals. Study conclusions and caveats: Specimens sampled were limited to blood, with tissue repertoires likely differing. Naive subsets generally exceeded memory subsets in estimated richness.

There are 15 residues in the CDR3. Germline V gives CDR1 SGHVS, CDR2 FNYEAQ. The germline V and J ends were trimmed by 5 bases and 0 bases, with 13 bases remaining between them. With respect to this clone: Its cognate antigen is unknown.

In the source study's methods: From ImmunoSEQ came sequences covering only the junction and carrying no quality scores, so filtering differed. Clones were sequenced by immunoSEQ multiplex PCR, and TCRdb holds only the in-frame ones, with some missing. The DNA was the basis for D and trimming; V, J and clone size are from that table. The data show 700,000 or so clones, with about two thirds seen just once and 1.8% held by the top ten. Specimen: memory CD4+ T cells sorted from blood. Subset of the sample: CD45RA-negative fraction. The chain combines TRBV7-6 with TRBJ1-1; D is possibly TRBD1 (5 bases). The sequence derives from a woman in her 30s in good health. CDR3 sequence reads: CASSPMTVMNTEAFF. The CDR3 DNA is TGTGCCAGCAGCCCCATGACAGTTATGAACACTGAAGCTTTCTTT.